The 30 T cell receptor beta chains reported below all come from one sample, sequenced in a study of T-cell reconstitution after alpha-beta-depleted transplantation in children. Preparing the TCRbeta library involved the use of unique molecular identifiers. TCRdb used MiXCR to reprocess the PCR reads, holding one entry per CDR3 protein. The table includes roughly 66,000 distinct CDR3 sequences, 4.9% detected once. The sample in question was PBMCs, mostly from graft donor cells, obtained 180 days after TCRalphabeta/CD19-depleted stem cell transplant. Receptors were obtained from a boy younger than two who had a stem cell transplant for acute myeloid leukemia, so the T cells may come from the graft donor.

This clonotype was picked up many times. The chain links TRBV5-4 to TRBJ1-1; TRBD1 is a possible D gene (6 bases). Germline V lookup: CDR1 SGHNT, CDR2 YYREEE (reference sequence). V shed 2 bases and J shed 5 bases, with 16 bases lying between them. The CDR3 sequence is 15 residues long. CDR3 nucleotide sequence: TGTGCCAGCAGCTTCCCCACCTCAGGGGTTACTGAAGCTTTCTTT. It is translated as CASSFPTSGVTEAFF.

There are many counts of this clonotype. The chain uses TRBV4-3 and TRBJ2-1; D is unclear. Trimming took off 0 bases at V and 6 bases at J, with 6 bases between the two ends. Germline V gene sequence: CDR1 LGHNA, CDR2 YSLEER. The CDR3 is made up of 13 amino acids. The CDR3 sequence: CASSQDVLNEQFF. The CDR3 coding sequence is TGCGCCAGCAGCCAAGACGTCCTCAATGAGCAGTTCTTC.

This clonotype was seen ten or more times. The CDR3, as DNA: TGTGCCAGCAGCCCCTGGGAGAGCAATCAGCCCCAGCATTTT. It encodes CASSPWESNQPQHF. The chain couples TRBV3-1 to TRBJ1-5; unclear D gene. This CDR3 is built from 14 residues. Trimming cost V 4 bases and J 1 base, with 8 bases left between them. The germline V gene encodes CDR1 LGHDT and CDR2 YNNKEL (reference sequence).

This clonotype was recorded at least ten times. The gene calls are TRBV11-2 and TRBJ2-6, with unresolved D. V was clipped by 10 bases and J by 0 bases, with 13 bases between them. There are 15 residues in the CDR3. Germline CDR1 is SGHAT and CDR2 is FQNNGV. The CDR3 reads CATPRWVSGANVLTF. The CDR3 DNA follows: TGTGCCACCCCCCGGTGGGTCTCTGGGGCCAACGTCCTGACTTTC.

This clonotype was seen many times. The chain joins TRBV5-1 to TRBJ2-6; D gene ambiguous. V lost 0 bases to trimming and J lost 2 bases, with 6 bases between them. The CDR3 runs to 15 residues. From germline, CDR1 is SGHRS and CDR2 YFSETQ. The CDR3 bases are TGCGCCAGCAGCTTGGACAGTACTGGGGCCAACGTCCTGACTTTC. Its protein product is CASSLDSTGANVLTF.

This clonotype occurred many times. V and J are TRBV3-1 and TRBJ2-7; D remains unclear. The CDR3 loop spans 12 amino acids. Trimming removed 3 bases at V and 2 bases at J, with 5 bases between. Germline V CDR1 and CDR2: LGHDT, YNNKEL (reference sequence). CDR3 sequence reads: CASSQRPYEQYF. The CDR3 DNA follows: TGTGCCAGCAGCCAGCGTCCCTACGAGCAGTACTTC.

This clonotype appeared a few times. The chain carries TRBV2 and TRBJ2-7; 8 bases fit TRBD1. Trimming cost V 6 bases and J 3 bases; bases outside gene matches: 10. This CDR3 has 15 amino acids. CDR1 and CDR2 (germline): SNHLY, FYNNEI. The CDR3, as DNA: TGTGCCAGCAGGGCGACAGGGGCCCCGCTCTACGAGCAGTACTTC. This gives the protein CASRATGAPLYEQYF.

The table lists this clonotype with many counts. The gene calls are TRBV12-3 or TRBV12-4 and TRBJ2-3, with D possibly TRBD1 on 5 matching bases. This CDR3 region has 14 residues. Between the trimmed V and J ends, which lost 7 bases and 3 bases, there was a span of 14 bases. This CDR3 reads CASTPRGGTDTQYF. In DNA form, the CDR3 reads TGTGCCAGCACCCCAAGGGGCGGAACAGATACGCAGTATTTT.

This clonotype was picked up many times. CDR3 amino acids: CASRLGGYYGYTF. DNA of the CDR3: TGTGCCAGCAGGCTCGGGGGCTACTATGGCTACACCTTC. The chain uses TRBV6-5 and TRBJ1-2; possibly TRBD1 for D (6 bases). With 6 bases removed from V and 3 bases from J, the gap between germline ends came to 11 bases. The CDR3 contains 13 residues. Per germline, CDR1 MNHEY and CDR2 SVGAGI.

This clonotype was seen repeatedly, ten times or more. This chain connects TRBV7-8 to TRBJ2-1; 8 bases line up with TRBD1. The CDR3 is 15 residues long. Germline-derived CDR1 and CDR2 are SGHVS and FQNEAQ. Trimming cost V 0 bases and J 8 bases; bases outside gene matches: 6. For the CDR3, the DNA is TGTGCCAGCAGCTTAGCGGCAGGGGGCTTGCATGAGCAGTTCTTC. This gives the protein CASSLAAGGLHEQFF.

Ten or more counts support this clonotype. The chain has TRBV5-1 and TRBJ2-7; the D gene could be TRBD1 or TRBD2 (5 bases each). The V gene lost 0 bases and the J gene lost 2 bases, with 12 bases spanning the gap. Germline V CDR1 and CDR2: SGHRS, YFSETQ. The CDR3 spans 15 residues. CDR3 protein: CASSLVGTDTYEQYF. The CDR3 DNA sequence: TGCGCCAGCAGCTTGGTCGGGACGGACACCTACGAGCAGTACTTC.

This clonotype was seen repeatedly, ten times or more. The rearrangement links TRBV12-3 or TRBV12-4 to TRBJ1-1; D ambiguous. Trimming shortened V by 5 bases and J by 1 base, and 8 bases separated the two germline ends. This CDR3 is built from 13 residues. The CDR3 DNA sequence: TGTGCCAGCAGTCCCCGGGGGAACACTGAAGCTTTCTTT. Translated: CASSPRGNTEAFF.

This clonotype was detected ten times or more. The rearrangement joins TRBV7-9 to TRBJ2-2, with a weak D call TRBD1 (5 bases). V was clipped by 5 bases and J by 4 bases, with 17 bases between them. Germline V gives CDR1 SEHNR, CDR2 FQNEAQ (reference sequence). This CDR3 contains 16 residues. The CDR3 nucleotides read TGTGCCAGCAGCGATACAGGCGGCTGGGGCACCGGGGAGCTGTTTTTT. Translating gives CASSDTGGWGTGELFF.

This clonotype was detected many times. The CDR3 region has the DNA TGTGCCAGCAGCGTAGCTGTGGGGTACCCAAATGAGCAGTTCTTC. It codes for CASSVAVGYPNEQFF. V is TRBV9 and J is TRBJ2-1, with D uncertain. Looked up from germline, CDR1 is SGDLS and CDR2 is YYNGEE. CDR3 size: 15 residues. Between the trimmed V and J ends, which lost 0 bases and 7 bases, there was a span of 14 bases. Looking up the rest from reference TRBV9 and TRBJ2-1 gives the full variable domain: DSGVTQTPKHLITATGQRVTLRCSPRSGDLSVYWYQQSLDQGLQFLIQYYNGEERAKGNILERFSAQQFPDLHSELNLSSLELGDSALYFCASSVAVGYPNEQFFGPGTRLTVL.

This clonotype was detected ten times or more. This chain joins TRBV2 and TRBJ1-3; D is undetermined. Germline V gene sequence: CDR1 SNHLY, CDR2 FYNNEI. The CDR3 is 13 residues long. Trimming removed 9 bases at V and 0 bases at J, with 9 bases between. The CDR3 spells CASLIHSGNTIYF. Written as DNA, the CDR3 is TGTGCCAGTCTCATCCACTCTGGAAACACCATATATTTT.

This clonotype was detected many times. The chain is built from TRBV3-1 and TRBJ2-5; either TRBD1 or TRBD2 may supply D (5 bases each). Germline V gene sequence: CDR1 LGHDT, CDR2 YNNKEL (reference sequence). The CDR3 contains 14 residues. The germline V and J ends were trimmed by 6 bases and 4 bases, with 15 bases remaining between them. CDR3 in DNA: TGTGCCAGCAGACCGAGGGGCGGGCCAGAGACCCAGTACTTC. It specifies CASRPRGGPETQYF.

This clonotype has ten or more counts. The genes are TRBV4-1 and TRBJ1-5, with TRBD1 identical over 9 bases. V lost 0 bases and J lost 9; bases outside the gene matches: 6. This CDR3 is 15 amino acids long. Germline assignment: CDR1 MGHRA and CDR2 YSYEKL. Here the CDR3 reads CASSQEGQGWWPQHF. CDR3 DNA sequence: TGCGCCAGCAGCCAAGAGGGACAGGGTTGGTGGCCCCAGCATTTT.

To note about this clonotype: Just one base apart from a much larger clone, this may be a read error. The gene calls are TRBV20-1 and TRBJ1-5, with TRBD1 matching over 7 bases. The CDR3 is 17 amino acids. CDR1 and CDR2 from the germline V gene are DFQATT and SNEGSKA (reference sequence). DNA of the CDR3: TGCTGTGCCCCTTTGACAGGGCGGTATTGGAGCAATCAGCCCCAGCATTTT. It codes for CCAPLTGRYWSNQPQHF.

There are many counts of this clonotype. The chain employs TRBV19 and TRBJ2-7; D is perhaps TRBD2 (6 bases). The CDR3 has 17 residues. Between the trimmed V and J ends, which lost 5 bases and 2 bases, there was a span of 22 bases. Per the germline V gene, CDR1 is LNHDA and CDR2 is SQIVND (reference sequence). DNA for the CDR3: TGTGCCAGTAGTCGAGCGGCTAGCGTTCAAGGCGCCTACGAGCAGTACTTC. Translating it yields CASSRAASVQGAYEQYF.

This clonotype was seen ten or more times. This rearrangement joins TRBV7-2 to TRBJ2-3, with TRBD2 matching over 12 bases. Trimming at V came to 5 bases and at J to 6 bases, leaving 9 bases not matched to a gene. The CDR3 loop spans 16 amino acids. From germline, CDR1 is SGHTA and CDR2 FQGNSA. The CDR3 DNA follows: TGTGCCAGCAGCCCCTCTAGCGGGGGGGCCGAGGATACGCAGTATTTT. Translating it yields CASSPSSGGAEDTQYF.

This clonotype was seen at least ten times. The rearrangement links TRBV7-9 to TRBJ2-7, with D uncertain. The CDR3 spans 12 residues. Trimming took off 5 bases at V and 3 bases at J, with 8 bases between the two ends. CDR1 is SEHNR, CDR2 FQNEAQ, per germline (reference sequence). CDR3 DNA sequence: TGTGCCAGCAGCCTCCTTAACTACGAGCAGTACTTC. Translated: CASSLLNYEQYF.

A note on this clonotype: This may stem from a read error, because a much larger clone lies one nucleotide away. The CDR3 nucleotides read TGCAGTGCTAAGGTCGACAGGGGGACTGAAGCTTTCTTT. It encodes CSAKVDRGTEAFF. The chain has TRBV20-1 and TRBJ1-1; 9 nucleotides match TRBD1. V was pared by 4 bases and J by 5 bases, with 5 bases of the junction left unmatched. Looked up from germline, CDR1 is DFQATT and CDR2 is SNEGSKA (reference sequence). This CDR3 has 13 amino acids.

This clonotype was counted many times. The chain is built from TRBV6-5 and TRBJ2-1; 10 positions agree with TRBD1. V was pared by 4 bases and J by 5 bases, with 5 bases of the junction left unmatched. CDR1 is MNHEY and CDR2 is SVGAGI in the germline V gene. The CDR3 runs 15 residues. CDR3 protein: CASSLPGQGNNEQFF. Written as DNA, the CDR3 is TGTGCCAGCAGTTTACCGGGACAGGGGAACAATGAGCAGTTCTTC.

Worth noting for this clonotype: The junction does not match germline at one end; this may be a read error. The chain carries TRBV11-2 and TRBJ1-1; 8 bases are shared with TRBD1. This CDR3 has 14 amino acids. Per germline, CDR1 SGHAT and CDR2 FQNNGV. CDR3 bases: TGTGTCAGCAGCCTAGTGGACAGGGTGACTGAAGCTATCTTT. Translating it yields CVSSLVDRVTEAIF.

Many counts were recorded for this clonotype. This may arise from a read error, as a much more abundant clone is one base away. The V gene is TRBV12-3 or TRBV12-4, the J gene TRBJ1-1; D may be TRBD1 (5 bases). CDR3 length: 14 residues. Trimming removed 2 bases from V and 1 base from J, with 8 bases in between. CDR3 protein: CASSLRQGNTEAFF. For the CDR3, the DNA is TGTGCCAGCAGTTTAAGGCAGGGGAACACTGAAGCTTTCTTT.

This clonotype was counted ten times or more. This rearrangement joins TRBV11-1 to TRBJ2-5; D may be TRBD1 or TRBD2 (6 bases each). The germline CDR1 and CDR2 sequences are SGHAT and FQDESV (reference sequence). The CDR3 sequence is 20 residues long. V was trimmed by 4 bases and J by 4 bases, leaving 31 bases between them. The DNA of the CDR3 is TGTGCCAGCAGCTCATTGGGGGCAAGGCAGGGCCTACCGCGGGGAGAGACCCAGTACTTC. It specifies CASSSLGARQGLPRGETQYF.

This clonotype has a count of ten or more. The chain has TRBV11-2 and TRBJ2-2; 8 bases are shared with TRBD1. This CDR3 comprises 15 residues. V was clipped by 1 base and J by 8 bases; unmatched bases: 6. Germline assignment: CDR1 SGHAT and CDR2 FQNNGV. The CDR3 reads CASSLASGGVGELFF. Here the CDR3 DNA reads TGTGCCAGCAGCTTAGCTTCAGGGGGCGTTGGGGAGCTGTTTTTT. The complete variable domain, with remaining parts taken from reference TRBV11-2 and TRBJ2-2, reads EAGVAQSPRYKIIEKRQSVAFWCNPISGHATLYWYQQILGQGPKLLIQFQNNGVVDDSQLPKDRFSAERLKGVDSTLKIQPAKLEDSAVYLCASSLASGGVGELFFGEGSRLTVL.

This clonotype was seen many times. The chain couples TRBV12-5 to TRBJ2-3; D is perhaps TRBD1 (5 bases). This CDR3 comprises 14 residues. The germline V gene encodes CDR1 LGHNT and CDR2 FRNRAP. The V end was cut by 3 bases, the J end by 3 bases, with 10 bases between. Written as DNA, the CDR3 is TGTGCTAGTGGTTTAACAGGTGGTACAGATACGCAGTATTTT. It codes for CASGLTGGTDTQYF.

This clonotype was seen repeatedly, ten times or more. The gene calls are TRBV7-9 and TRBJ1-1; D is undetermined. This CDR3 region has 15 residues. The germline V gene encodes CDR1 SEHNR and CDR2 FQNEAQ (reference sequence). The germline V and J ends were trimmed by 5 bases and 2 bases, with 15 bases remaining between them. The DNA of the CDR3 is TGTGCCAGCAGCCTGATATCCAACAGAAACACTGAAGCTTTCTTT. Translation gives CASSLISNRNTEAFF.

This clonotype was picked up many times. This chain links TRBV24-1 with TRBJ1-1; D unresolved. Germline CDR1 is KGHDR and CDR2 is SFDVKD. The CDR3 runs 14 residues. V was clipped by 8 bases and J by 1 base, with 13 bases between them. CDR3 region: CATNPNVRNTEAFF. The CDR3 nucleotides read TGTGCCACCAACCCCAATGTCCGGAACACTGAAGCTTTCTTT.